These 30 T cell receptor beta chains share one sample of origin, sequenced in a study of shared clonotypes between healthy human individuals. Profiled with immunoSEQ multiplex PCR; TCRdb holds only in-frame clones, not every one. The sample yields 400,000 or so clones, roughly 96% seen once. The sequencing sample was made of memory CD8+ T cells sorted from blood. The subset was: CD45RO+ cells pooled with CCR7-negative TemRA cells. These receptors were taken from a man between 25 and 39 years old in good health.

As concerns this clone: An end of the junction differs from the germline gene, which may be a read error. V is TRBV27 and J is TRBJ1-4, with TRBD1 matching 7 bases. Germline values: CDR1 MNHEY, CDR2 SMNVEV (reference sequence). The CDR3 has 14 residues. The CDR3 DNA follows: TGTGCCAGCAGTAGGGGGCCAACCAATGAAAAACTGTTTTTT. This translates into CASSRGPTNEKLFF.

CDR3 protein: CASSATGVNTGELFF. In DNA, the CDR3 is TGTGCCAGCAGTGCCACAGGGGTTAACACCGGGGAGCTGTTTTTT. This chain links TRBV25-1 with TRBJ2-2, with TRBD1 identical over 7 bases. CDR3 length: 15 amino acids. CDR1 is MGHDK and CDR2 is SYGVNS in the germline V gene. V lost 4 bases, J lost 2 bases, and 4 bases stayed unmatched.

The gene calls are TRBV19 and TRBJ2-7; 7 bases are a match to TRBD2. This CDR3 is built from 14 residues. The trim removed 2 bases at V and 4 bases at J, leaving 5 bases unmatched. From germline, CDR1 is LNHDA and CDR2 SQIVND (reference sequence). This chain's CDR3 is CASSIRDYGYEQYF. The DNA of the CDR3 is TGTGCCAGTAGTATACGGGACTATGGGTACGAGCAGTACTTC.

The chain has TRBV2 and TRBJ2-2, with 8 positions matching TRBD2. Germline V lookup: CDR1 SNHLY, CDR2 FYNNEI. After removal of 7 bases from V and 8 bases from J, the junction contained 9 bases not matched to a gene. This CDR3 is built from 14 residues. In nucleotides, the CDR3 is TGTGCCAGCAAAGCGGGAGAGGCGGGGGGGGAGCTGTTTTTT. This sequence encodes CASKAGEAGGELFF.

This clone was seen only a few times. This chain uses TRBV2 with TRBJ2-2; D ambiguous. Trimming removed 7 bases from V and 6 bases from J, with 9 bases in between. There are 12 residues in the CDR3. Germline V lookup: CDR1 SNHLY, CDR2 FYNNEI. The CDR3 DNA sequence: TGTGCCAGCACGGACCGGGCCGGGGAGCTGTTTTTT. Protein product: CASTDRAGELFF.

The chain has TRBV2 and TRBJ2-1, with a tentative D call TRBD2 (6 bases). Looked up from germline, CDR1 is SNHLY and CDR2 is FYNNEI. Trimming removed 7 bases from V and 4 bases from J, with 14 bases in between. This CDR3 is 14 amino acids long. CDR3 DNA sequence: TGTGCCAGCATCTTGGGACTGCAGTACAATGAGCAGTTCTTC. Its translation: CASILGLQYNEQFF.

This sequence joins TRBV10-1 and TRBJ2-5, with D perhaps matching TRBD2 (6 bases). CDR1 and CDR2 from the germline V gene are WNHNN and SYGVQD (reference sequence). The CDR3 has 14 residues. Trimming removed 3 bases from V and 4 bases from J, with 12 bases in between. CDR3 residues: CASSDTGGTETQYF. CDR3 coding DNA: TGCGCCAGCAGTGACACCGGGGGAACAGAGACCCAGTACTTC.

The CDR3 nucleotides read TGTGCCAGCAGTTTGTCCGGGACAGGGCTCTACGAGCAGTACTTC. It encodes CASSLSGTGLYEQYF. The chain is built from TRBV27 and TRBJ2-7, with 9 positions matching TRBD1. J lost 3 bases, V lost 3 bases, and 6 bases had no gene match. The length of the CDR3 is 15 residues. Germline CDR1 reads MNHEY; CDR2 reads SMNVEV (reference sequence).

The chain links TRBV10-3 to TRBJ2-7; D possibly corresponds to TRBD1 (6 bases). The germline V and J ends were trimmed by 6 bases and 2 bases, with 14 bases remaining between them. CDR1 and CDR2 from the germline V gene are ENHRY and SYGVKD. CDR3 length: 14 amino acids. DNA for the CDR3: TGTGCCATCAGCCGACAGGCTGATACCTACGAGCAGTACTTC. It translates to CAISRQADTYEQYF.

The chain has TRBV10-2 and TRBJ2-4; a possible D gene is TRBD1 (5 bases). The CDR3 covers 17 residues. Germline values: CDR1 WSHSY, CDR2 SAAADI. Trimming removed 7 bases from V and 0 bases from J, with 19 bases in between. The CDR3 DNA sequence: TGCGCCAGCAAAGGAATACAGGCCGGCGTAGCCAAAAACATTCAGTACTTC. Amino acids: CASKGIQAGVAKNIQYF.

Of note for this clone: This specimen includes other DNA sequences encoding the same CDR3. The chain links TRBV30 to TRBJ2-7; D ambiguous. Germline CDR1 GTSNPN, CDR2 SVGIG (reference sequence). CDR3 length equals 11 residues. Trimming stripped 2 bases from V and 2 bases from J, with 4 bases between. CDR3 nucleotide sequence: TGTGCCTGGAGTAGCGCCTACGAGCAGTACTTC. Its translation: CAWSSAYEQYF.

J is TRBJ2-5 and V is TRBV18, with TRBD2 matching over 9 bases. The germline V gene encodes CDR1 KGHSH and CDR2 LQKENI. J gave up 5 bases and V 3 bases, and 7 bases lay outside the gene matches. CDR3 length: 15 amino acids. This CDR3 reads CASSPSGSLLETQYF. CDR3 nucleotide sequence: TGTGCCAGCTCACCTAGCGGGAGTCTATTGGAGACCCAGTACTTC.

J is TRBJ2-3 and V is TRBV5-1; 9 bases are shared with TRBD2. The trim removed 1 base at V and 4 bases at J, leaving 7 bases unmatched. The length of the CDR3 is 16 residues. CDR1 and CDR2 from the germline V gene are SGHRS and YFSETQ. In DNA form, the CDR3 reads TGCGCCAGCAGCTTGTTTTTAGCGGGAGAAGCAGATACGCAGTATTTT. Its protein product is CASSLFLAGEADTQYF.

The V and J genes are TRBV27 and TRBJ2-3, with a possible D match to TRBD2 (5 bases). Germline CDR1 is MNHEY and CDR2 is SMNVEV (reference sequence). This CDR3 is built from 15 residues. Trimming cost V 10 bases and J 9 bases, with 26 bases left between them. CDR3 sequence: CATSYQPSGTGTQYF. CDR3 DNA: TGTGCCACCAGCTATCAGCCCTCAGGCACGGGAACGCAGTATTTT.

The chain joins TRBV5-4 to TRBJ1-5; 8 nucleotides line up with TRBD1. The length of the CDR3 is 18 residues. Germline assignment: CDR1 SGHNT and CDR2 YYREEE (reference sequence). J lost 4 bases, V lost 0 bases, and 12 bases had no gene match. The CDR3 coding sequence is TGTGCCAGCAGCTTGGCCGGATACAGGGGGAAGAGGAATCAGCCCCAGCATTTT. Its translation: CASSLAGYRGKRNQPQHF.

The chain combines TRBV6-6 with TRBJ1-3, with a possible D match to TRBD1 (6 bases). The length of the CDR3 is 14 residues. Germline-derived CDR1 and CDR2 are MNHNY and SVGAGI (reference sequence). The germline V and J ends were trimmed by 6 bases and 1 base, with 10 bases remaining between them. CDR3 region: CASRDTGSGNTIYF. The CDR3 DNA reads TGTGCCAGCAGAGATACAGGGTCTGGAAACACCATATATTTT.

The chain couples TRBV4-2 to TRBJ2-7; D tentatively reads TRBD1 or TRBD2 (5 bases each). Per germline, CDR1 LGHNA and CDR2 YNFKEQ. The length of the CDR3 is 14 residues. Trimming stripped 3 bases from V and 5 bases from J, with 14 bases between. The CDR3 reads CASSQNRFGNEQYF. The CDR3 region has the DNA TGTGCCAGCAGCCAGAACAGGTTCGGGAACGAGCAGTACTTC.

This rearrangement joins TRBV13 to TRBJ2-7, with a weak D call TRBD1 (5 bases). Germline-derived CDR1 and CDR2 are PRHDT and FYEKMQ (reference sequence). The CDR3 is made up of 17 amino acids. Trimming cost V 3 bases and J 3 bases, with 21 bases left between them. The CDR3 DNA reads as TGTGCCAGCAGCTTCTCGTCAGGGCACCCTAACTTCTACGAGCAGTACTTC. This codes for CASSFSSGHPNFYEQYF.

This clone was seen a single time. CDR3: CASSVMRERSYNEQFF. The CDR3 nucleotides are TGTGCCAGCAGTGTAATGCGGGAGAGGTCCTACAATGAGCAGTTCTTC. The chain joins TRBV2 to TRBJ2-1, with 7 nucleotides matching TRBD2. Germline CDR1 reads SNHLY; CDR2 reads FYNNEI. CDR3 size: 16 residues. J was trimmed by 1 base and V by 4 bases; bases with no gene match: 7.

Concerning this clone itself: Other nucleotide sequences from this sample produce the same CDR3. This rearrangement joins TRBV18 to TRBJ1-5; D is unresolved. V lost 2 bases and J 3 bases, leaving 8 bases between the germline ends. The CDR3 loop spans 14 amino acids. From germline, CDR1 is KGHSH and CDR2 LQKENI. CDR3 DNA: TGTGCCAGCTCACCAGGCCCCTACAATCAGCCCCAGCATTTT. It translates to CASSPGPYNQPQHF.

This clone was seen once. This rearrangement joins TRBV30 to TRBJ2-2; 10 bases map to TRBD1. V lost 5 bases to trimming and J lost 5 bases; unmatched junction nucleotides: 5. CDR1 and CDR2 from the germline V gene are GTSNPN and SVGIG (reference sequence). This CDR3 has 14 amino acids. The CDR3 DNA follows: TGTGCCTGGGCCCGGACAGGGGGAACCGGGGAGCTGTTTTTT. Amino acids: CAWARTGGTGELFF.

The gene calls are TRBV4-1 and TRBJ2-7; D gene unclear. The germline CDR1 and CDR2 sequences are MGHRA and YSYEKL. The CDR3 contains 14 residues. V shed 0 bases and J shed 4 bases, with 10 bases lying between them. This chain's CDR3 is CASSQDLPFYEQYF. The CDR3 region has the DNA TGCGCCAGCAGCCAAGATCTTCCATTTTACGAGCAGTACTTC.

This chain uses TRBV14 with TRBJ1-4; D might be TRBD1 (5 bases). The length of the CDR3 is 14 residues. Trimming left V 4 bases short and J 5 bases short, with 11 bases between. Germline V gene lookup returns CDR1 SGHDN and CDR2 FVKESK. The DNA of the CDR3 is TGTGCCAGCAGCCGTTGGGACGGGAATGAAAAACTGTTTTTT. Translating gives CASSRWDGNEKLFF.

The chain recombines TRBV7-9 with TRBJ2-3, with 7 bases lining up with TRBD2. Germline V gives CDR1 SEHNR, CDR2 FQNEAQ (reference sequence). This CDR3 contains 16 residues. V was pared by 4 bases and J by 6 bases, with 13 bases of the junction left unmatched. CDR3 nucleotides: TGTGCCAGCAGCTCCCGACTAGCCGGGTTGTCTGATACGCAGTATTTT. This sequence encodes CASSSRLAGLSDTQYF.

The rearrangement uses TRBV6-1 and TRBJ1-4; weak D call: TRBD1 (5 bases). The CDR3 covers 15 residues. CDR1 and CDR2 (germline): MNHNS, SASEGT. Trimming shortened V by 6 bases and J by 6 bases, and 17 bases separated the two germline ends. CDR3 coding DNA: TGTGCCAGCAGGAAGGTGTTGGTGGGGGATGAAAAACTGTTTTTT. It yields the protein CASRKVLVGDEKLFF.

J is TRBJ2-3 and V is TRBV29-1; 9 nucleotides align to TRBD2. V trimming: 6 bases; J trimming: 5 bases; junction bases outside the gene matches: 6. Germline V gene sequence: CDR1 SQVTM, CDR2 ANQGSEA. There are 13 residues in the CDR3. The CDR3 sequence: CSVIAGAGDTQYF. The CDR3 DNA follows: TGCAGCGTAATAGCGGGAGCTGGAGATACGCAGTATTTT.

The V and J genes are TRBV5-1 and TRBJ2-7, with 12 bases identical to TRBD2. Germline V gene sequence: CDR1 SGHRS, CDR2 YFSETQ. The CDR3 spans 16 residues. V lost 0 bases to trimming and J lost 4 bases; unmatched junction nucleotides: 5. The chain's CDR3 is CASSLATSGSGYEQYF. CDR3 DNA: TGCGCCAGCAGCTTGGCGACTAGCGGGAGTGGGTACGAGCAGTACTTC.

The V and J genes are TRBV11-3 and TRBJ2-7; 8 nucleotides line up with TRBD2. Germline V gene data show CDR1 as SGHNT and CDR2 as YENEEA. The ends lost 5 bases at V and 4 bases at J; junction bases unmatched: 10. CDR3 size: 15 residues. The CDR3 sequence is CASSDGTRNLYEQYF. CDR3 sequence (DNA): TGTGCCAGCAGCGATGGGACTAGGAATTTGTACGAGCAGTACTTC.

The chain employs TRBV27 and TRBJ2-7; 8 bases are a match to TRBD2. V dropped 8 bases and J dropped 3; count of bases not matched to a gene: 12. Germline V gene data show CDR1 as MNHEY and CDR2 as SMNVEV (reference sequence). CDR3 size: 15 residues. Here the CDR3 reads CASWTPGLGHYEQYF. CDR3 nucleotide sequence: TGTGCCAGCTGGACGCCGGGACTAGGCCACTACGAGCAGTACTTC.

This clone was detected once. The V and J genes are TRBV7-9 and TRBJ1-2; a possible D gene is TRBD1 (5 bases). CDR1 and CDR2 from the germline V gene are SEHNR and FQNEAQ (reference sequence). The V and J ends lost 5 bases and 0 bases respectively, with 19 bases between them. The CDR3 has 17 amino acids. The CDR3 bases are TGTGCCAGCAGCGTCCCCGGGACTGGGTCCCCTAACTATGGCTACACCTTC. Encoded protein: CASSVPGTGSPNYGYTF.